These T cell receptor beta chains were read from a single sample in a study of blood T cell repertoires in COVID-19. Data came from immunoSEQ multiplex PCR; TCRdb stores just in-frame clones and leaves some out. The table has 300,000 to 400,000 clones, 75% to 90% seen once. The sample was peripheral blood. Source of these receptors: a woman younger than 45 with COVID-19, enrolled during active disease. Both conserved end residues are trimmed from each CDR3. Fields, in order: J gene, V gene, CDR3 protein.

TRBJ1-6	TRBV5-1	ASSFPDRDNSPLH
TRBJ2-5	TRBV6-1	ASSVRTSGTQETQY
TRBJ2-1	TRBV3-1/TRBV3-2	ASSLTPVGREQF
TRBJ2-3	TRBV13	ASSSTAPQGATDTQY
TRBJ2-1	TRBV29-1	SVVESSYNEQF
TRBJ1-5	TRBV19	ASNPIFRANQPQH
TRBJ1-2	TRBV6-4	ASSDSRQGHGYT
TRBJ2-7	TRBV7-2	ASRLAGGGHEQY
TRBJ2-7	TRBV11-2	ASSSQGGLAAEKPYEQY
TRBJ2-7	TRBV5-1	ASSFHLSSGYEQY
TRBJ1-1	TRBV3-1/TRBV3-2	ASSRIQGNTEAF
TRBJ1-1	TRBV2	ASSEAGTTSRSEAF
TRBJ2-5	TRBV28	ASTSPTGGVETQY
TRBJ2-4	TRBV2	ASSDQQAKNIQY
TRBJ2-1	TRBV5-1	ASKRDHNEQF
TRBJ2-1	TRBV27	ASSGDGTSGLDFYNEQF
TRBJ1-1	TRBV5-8	ASSLRGTEAF
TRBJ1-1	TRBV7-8	ASSFEQGVNVGAF
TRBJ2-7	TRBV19	ASSMDWSYEQY
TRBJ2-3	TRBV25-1	ASSAAGTSGTDTQY
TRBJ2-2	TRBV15	ATSAGLAIAGELF
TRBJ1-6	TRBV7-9	ASSPDGFYSPLH
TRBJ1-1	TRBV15	ATSREGVSTEAF